This TCR beta chain was identified during a study of blood T cell repertoires in COVID-19. Across the whole study: Sites in the United States, Italy and Spain provided acute and convalescent COVID-19 samples. In each case, the material was cDNA or gDNA derived from T cells, B-cell-depleted T cells, or PBMCs.

Sequencing used immunoSEQ multiplex PCR; TCRdb keeps in-frame clones, though not all of them. The sample records roughly 200,000 clones, around nine tenths being singletons. This CDR3 is 13 amino acids long. The junction had 6 bases not matched to a gene; V was cut back by 3 bases and J by 8 bases. Germline assignment: CDR1 SGHVS and CDR2 FQNEAQ. The clonotype comes from a man aged 35 to 55 with active or convalescent COVID-19. V and J are TRBV7-8 and TRBJ1-2, with 7 bases matching TRBD1. The sequencing input was peripheral blood. The CDR3 here is CASSLGRGRGYTF. The DNA of the CDR3 is TGTGCCAGCAGCTTGGGTAGGGGGCGAGGCTACACCTTC.